This T cell receptor beta chain was sequenced during a study of post-analysis software for immune sequencing data. Study-wide context: Secondary progressive, relapsing-remitting and progressive-relapsing multiple sclerosis were among the included disease courses. Study-wide points: Under the F measure, samples that were prepared in one batch clustered strongly together. There were five TRBV segments more frequent in patients than controls, and TRBV5-6, TRBV5-1 and TRBV20-1 were among them. In multiple sclerosis, normalized Chao1 diversity was significantly below that of controls.

V trimming: 1 base; J trimming: 6 bases; junction bases outside the gene matches: 6. This CDR3 is 17 amino acids long. TCR beta libraries were prepared from cDNA with unique molecular identifiers. Once 1 to 10 million T cells were used, approximately 520,000 cDNA molecules resulted. TCRdb recomputed calls from the PCR reads with MiXCR, one row per CDR3 protein. The table includes under 650,000 distinct CDR3 sequences, 40% to 50% detected once. In regard to this clonotype: What it recognizes is unknown.

This TCR derives from a girl under 18 with multiple sclerosis. Sequencing was carried out using blood. This sequence joins TRBV12-3 or TRBV12-4 and TRBJ1-6; 10 bases match TRBD1. CDR3 nucleotide sequence: TGTGCCAGCAGTTTAGGACAGGGGGCTATACTTAATTCACCCCTCCACTTT. Its translation is CASSLGQGAILNSPLHF.